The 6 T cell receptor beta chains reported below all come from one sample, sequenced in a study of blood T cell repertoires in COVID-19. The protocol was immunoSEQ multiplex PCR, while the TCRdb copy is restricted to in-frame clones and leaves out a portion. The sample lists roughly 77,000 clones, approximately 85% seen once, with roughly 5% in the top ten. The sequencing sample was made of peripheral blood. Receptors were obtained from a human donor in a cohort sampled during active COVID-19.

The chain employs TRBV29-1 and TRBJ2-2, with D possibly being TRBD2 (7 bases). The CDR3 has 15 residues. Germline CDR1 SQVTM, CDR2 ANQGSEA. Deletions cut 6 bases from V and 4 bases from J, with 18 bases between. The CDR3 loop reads CSVWEGRGRTGELFF. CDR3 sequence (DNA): TGCAGCGTATGGGAGGGCAGGGGTCGCACCGGGGAGCTGTTTTTT.

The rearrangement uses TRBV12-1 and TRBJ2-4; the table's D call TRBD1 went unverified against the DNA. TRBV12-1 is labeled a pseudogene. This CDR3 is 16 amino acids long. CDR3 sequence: CASSSMNRGGKNIQYF. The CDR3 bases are TGTGCCAGCAGCTCGATGAACAGGGGTGGGAAAAACATTCAGTACTTC.

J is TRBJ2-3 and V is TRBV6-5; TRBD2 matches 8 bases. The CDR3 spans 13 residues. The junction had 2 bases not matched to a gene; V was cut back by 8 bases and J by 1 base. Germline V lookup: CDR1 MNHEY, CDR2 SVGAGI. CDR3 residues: CASRREGTDTQYF. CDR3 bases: TGTGCCAGCCGGCGGGAGGGCACAGATACGCAGTATTTT.

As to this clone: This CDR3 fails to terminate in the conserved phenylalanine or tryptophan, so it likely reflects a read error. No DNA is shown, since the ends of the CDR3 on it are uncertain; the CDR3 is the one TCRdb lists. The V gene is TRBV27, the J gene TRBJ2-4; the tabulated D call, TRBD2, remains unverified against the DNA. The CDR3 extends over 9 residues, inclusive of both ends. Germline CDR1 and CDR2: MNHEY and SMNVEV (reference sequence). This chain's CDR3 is CASSSLGGP.

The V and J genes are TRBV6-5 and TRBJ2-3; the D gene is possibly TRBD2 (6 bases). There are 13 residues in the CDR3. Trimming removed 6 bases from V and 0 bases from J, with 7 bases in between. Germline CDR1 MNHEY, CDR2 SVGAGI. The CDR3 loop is CASRRESTDTQYF. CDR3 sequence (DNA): TGTGCCAGCAGGCGGGAAAGCACAGATACGCAGTATTTT.

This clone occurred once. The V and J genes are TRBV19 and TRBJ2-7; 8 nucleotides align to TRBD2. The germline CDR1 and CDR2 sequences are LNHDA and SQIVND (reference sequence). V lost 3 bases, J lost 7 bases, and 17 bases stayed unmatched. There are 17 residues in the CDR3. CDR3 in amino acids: CASSIRSSGVPNEEQYF. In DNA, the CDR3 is TGTGCCAGTAGTATTCGGAGTAGCGGGGTGCCCAATGAGGAGCAGTACTTC. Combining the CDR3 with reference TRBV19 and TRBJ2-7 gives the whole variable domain DGGITQSPKYLFRKEGQNVTLSCEQNLNHDAMYWYRQDPGQGLRLIYYSQIVNDFQKGDIAEGYSVSREKKESFPLTVTSAQKNPTAFYLCASSIRSSGVPNEEQYFGPGTRLTVT.